Presented here are 9 T cell receptor beta chains from one specimen sequenced in a study of cytomegalovirus exposure and HLA in healthy donors. PCR was performed using 60 Vbeta and 13 Jbeta primers. The data were produced by immunoSEQ multiplex PCR, yet TCRdb's version contains in-frame clones alone and is incomplete. The sample lists about 100,000 clones, about 74% occurring once. Material: PBMCs. These receptors all come from a woman aged 18-29 years in good health and CMV-seropositive.

This rearrangement joins TRBV6-1 to TRBJ2-2; D is perhaps TRBD1 (5 bases). The germline V gene encodes CDR1 MNHNS and CDR2 SASEGT. V dropped 9 bases and J dropped 7 bases, with 24 bases sitting between them. The CDR3 spans 16 residues. CDR3 residues: CASCEGVAATDGELFF. CDR3 DNA: TGTGCCAGTTGTGAAGGGGTCGCGGCGACGGACGGGGAGCTGTTTTTT.

This clone has only a few counts. This chain joins TRBV6-1 and TRBJ1-1; D perhaps matches TRBD1 (5 bases). V was pared by 0 bases and J by 0 bases, with 23 bases between. The CDR3 is 20 amino acids. Germline assignment: CDR1 MNHNS and CDR2 SASEGT. The CDR3 DNA reads TGTGCCAGCAGTGAAGCGCTGCAGGGTAAGTGGAGTGCGATGAACACTGAAGCTTTCTTT. It codes for CASSEALQGKWSAMNTEAFF.

The rearrangement links TRBV19 to TRBJ2-1; tentatively, D is TRBD2 (6 bases). Deletions cut 6 bases from V and 4 bases from J, with 16 bases between. CDR1 and CDR2 (germline): LNHDA, SQIVND (reference sequence). This CDR3 region has 15 residues. This chain's CDR3 is CASRAGTSSYNEQFF. In DNA form, the CDR3 reads TGTGCCAGTAGGGCCGGGACTTCCTCGTACAATGAGCAGTTCTTC.

This sequence joins TRBV29-1 and TRBJ2-5; the D gene is possibly TRBD2 (6 bases). The germline V gene has CDR1 SQVTM and CDR2 ANQGSEA. V was pared by 0 bases and J by 4 bases, with 18 bases between. This CDR3 comprises 16 residues. The CDR3 DNA reads TGCAGCGTTGAAGATGGAAGGGTGCGGGGTCGAGAGACCCAGTACTTC. This codes for CSVEDGRVRGRETQYF.

This clone was counted only a few times. The chain uses TRBV6-1 and TRBJ1-1; D might be TRBD1 (6 bases). V dropped 3 bases and J dropped 1 base, with 12 bases sitting between them. The CDR3 consists of 15 residues. Per germline, CDR1 MNHNS and CDR2 SASEGT. CDR3 in amino acids: CASSDPGAPNTEAFF. The CDR3, as DNA: TGTGCCAGCAGTGATCCAGGGGCTCCGAACACTGAAGCTTTCTTT.

The CDR3 bases are TGTGCCAGCAGCCAGACTAGCGGGGGGCTCAATGAGCAGTTCTTC. It encodes CASSQTSGGLNEQFF. The V call is TRBV6-4, the J call TRBJ2-1; 13 nucleotides agree with TRBD2. Germline-derived CDR1 and CDR2 are MRHNA and SNTAGT. Germline trimming cut 6 bases from V and 6 bases from J; bases unmatched to any gene: 5. The CDR3 spans 15 residues.

The V call is TRBV7-3, the J call TRBJ2-1; 12 bases are a match to TRBD2. CDR3 size: 15 residues. The germline CDR1 and CDR2 sequences are SGHTA and FQGTGA. The trim removed 4 bases at V and 9 bases at J, leaving 7 bases unmatched. CDR3: CASSSRLAGVSEQFF. For the CDR3, the DNA is TGTGCCAGCAGCTCTCGACTAGCGGGAGTCAGTGAGCAGTTCTTC.

The chain has TRBV9 and TRBJ1-2; maybe TRBD1 (5 bases). CDR3 size: 13 residues. The germline V gene encodes CDR1 SGDLS and CDR2 YYNGEE. V was trimmed by 3 bases and J by 8 bases, leaving 14 bases between them. The CDR3 DNA sequence: TGTGCCAGCAGCGCCAACTGGGGGGGAGGCTACACCTTC. Protein product: CASSANWGGGYTF.

The J gene is TRBJ2-7, the V gene TRBV7-3; 14 bases map to TRBD2. The CDR3 covers 15 residues. Trimming cost V 5 bases and J 5 bases; bases outside gene matches: 5. From germline, CDR1 is SGHTA and CDR2 FQGTGA. Here the CDR3 reads CASSPGTSGSHEQYF. The DNA of the CDR3 is TGTGCCAGCAGCCCCGGGACTAGCGGGAGCCACGAGCAGTACTTC.